The following is a T cell receptor (beta chain) sequence with its context. What it recognizes is unknown. This entry comes from a study of T cell responses to AZD1222 COVID-19 vaccine. Findings of the study overall: Vaccine-associated CD4 TCRs spanned spike, dominant at 160-218 and 743-854. The donors showed a predominance of white British ancestry and of females, with possible underestimation of clonal diversity. In all cases, repertoires were sampled only after the peak T cell response. Unmutated regions of variants are reportedly targeted by nearly half of spike-specific TCRs.

TCRdb's table, derived via immunoSEQ multiplex PCR, lists solely in-frame clones and lacks some. The sample has about 110,000 clones; 90% are singletons. Germline CDR1 reads SNHLY; CDR2 reads FYNNEI. The CDR3 is 16 residues long. V lost 7 bases and J 1 base, leaving 17 bases between the germline ends. Material: peripheral blood, obtained 28 days after the second AZD1222 dose. The sequence came from an adult who received the AZD1222 COVID-19 vaccine. The J gene is TRBJ2-1, the V gene TRBV2, with D possibly called TRBD1 or TRBD2 (5 bases each). The CDR3 sequence is CASTPLGPRSYNEQFF. The CDR3 nucleotides are TGTGCCAGCACCCCTTTGGGACCGCGTTCCTACAATGAGCAGTTCTTC.